Following are 29 T cell receptor beta chains from one sample sequenced in a study of cytomegalovirus exposure and HLA in healthy donors. PCR was performed using 60 Vbeta and 13 Jbeta primers. Sequencing used immunoSEQ multiplex PCR; TCRdb keeps in-frame clones, though not all of them. The table shows fewer than 150,000 clones, with under 80% occurring only once. Sequencing was carried out using PBMCs. These receptors were taken from a male donor in good health and CMV-seronegative.

This sequence joins TRBV19 and TRBJ1-3, with D unresolved. Germline CDR1 and CDR2: LNHDA and SQIVND (reference sequence). The CDR3 is 17 residues long. V lost 2 bases, J lost 6 bases, and 20 bases lay in between. The CDR3 protein is CASSIRRAGWSSNTIYF. Here the CDR3 DNA reads TGTGCCAGTAGTATACGCCGGGCGGGTTGGAGCTCAAACACCATATATTTT.

This rearrangement joins TRBV7-2 to TRBJ1-4; unclear D gene. Trimming took off 3 bases at V and 0 bases at J, with 5 bases between the two ends. From germline, CDR1 is SGHTA and CDR2 FQGNSA. This CDR3 is built from 14 residues. The DNA for the CDR3 is TGTGCCAGCAGCTTTCCATCAACTAATGAAAAACTGTTTTTT. Its protein is CASSFPSTNEKLFF.

The chain employs TRBV27 and TRBJ2-1; weak D call: TRBD1 (6 bases). The CDR3 is 16 residues long. V shed 1 base and J shed 0 bases, with 10 bases lying between them. Germline CDR1 MNHEY, CDR2 SMNVEV (reference sequence). CDR3 DNA: TGTGCCAGCAGTTTATGGGGGACAAACTCCTACAATGAGCAGTTCTTC. Translating it yields CASSLWGTNSYNEQFF.

The V and J genes are TRBV18 and TRBJ2-3; D might be TRBD2 (7 bases). V lost 5 bases and J 5 bases, leaving 20 bases between the germline ends. The CDR3 runs 16 residues. Germline V CDR1 and CDR2: KGHSH, LQKENI. In nucleotides, the CDR3 is TGTGCCAGCTCATCCCCCAGGGGCCCGGGGGGAGATACGCAGTATTTT. Translating gives CASSSPRGPGGDTQYF.

In this sample, this clone turned up once. The V gene is TRBV30, the J gene TRBJ1-3; D is uncertain. Germline CDR1 and CDR2: GTSNPN and SVGIG (reference sequence). The CDR3 runs 15 residues. V lost 0 bases to trimming and J lost 0 bases, with 9 bases between them. The CDR3 DNA follows: TGTGCCTGGAGTGTACGCGCCCACTCTGGAAACACCATATATTTT. Residues: CAWSVRAHSGNTIYF.

As concerns this clone: Germline and junction disagree at one end, which may indicate a read error. The V and J genes are TRBV7-7 and TRBJ2-2; D might be TRBD1 (6 bases). From germline, CDR1 is SSHAT and CDR2 FNYEAQ (reference sequence). The CDR3 runs to 15 residues. The CDR3 spells CASSTRTEYTGELFF. In DNA form, the CDR3 reads TGTGCTAGCAGCACCCGGACAGAATACACCGGGGAGCTGTTTTTT.

This clone has more than one count but fewer than ten. V usage is TRBV6-5 and J usage is TRBJ1-1; 8 nucleotides match TRBD1. V dropped 3 bases and J dropped 1; count of bases not matched to a gene: 4. Per germline, CDR1 MNHEY and CDR2 SVGAGI. This CDR3 region has 15 residues. DNA of the CDR3: TGTGCCAGCAGTTATCTGGGACAGGAGAACACTGAAGCTTTCTTT. Residues: CASSYLGQENTEAFF.

The V gene is TRBV4-1, the J gene TRBJ1-2, with 8 bases aligning to TRBD1. The CDR3 contains 13 residues. Germline CDR1 is MGHRA and CDR2 is YSYEKL. Unmatched junction bases numbered 2, after V lost 4 bases and J lost 4 bases. The CDR3 DNA reads TGCGCCAGCAGCCGACAGGGGCCCTATGGCTACACCTTC. It encodes CASSRQGPYGYTF.

The V call is TRBV5-1, the J call TRBJ2-4, with 8 bases aligning to TRBD1. The V segment lost 0 bases and the J segment 8 bases; nucleotides outside the gene matches: 10. Germline V gene lookup returns CDR1 SGHRS and CDR2 YFSETQ. CDR3 length: 16 amino acids. The CDR3 loop is CASSLAVAGGVDIQYF. The CDR3 DNA reads TGCGCCAGCAGCTTGGCCGTAGCAGGGGGCGTAGACATTCAGTACTTC.

The chain combines TRBV19 with TRBJ1-4; no clear D gene. Germline CDR1 reads LNHDA; CDR2 reads SQIVND (reference sequence). V gave up 4 bases and J gave up 3 bases, with 9 bases separating them. The CDR3 totals 14 residues. CDR3 residues: CASSNQASNEKLFF. The CDR3 DNA sequence: TGTGCCAGTAGTAACCAGGCCTCTAATGAAAAACTGTTTTTT.

The chain joins TRBV5-4 to TRBJ2-3; TRBD1 matches at 8 bases. The germline V gene encodes CDR1 SGHNT and CDR2 YYREEE (reference sequence). CDR3 size: 14 residues. Losses at the gene ends were 3 bases for V and 3 bases for J; bases not matched to a gene: 3. The DNA of the CDR3 is TGTGCCAGCAGCTCTCGACAGGGGACAGATACGCAGTATTTT. As protein: CASSSRQGTDTQYF.

The chain employs TRBV7-3 and TRBJ1-2, with a possible D match to TRBD1 (5 bases). Deletions cut 3 bases from V and 6 bases from J, with 11 bases between. Germline-derived CDR1 and CDR2 are SGHTA and FQGTGA. This CDR3 comprises 13 residues. The CDR3 protein is CASSFTPGDGYTF. The CDR3 DNA is TGTGCCAGCAGCTTTACGCCGGGGGATGGCTACACCTTC. The full variable domain, completed using reference TRBV7-3 and TRBJ1-2, is GAGVSQTPSNKVTEKGKYVELRCDPISGHTALYWYRQSLGQGPEFLIYFQGTGAADDSGLPNDRFFAVRPEGSVSTLKIQRTERGDSAVYLCASSFTPGDGYTFGSGTRLTVV.

V usage is TRBV19 and J usage is TRBJ1-6, with 10 positions matching TRBD1. Germline values: CDR1 LNHDA, CDR2 SQIVND (reference sequence). With V trimmed by 5 bases and J by 7 bases, 5 bases remained unmatched. CDR3 length: 15 residues. CDR3 residues: CASSFGQGGNSPLHF. The CDR3 DNA sequence: TGTGCCAGTAGTTTTGGACAGGGGGGAAATTCACCCCTCCACTTT.

The chain is built from TRBV6-5 and TRBJ1-1, with D perhaps matching TRBD1 (6 bases). Trimming took 6 bases from V and 6 from J, leaving 17 bases between them. CDR1 is MNHEY and CDR2 is SVGAGI in the germline V gene. This CDR3 has 14 residues. The CDR3 spells CASSRPGTQAEAFF. CDR3 bases: TGTGCCAGCAGCAGACCTGGGACACAGGCTGAAGCTTTCTTT.

The chain recombines TRBV7-9 with TRBJ2-5, with 8 bases lining up with TRBD1. Trimming took 5 bases from V and 6 from J; bases not matched to a gene: 5. The germline V gene has CDR1 SEHNR and CDR2 FQNEAQ (reference sequence). This CDR3 comprises 13 residues. The CDR3 sequence: CASSSTGGQTQYF. The CDR3 nucleotides read TGTGCCAGCAGCAGCACAGGGGGGCAGACCCAGTACTTC.

About this clone itself: Germline is not matched at one junction end, which may reflect a read error. The genes are TRBV6-5 and TRBJ1-3, with TRBD1 matching 8 bases. Per germline, CDR1 MNHEY and CDR2 SVGAGI. The CDR3 sequence is 15 residues long. DNA for the CDR3: TGTCCCAGCAGTTACTCTGGACAGGGAATAAACACCATATATTTT. This encodes CPSSYSGQGINTIYF.

The chain is built from TRBV6-1 and TRBJ2-7; D may be TRBD2 (7 bases). CDR1 is MNHNS, CDR2 SASEGT, per germline. This CDR3 region has 13 residues. Trimming stripped 4 bases from V and 2 bases from J, with 9 bases between. CDR3 DNA: TGTGCCAGCAGTGTCGGGGGGCCCTACGAGCAGTACTTC. It specifies CASSVGGPYEQYF.

V and J are TRBV5-6 and TRBJ2-1, with D unresolved. The V gene lost 0 bases and the J gene lost 6 bases, with 4 bases spanning the gap. In germline, CDR1 is SGHDT, CDR2 YYEEEE. The CDR3 covers 12 residues. The CDR3 DNA reads as TGTGCCAGCAGCTTGGGGAGCAATGAGCAGTTCTTC. This sequence encodes CASSLGSNEQFF.

This chain links TRBV9 with TRBJ1-1; TRBD1 matches 9 bases. Losses at the gene ends were 4 bases for V and 4 bases for J; bases not matched to a gene: 5. CDR1 SGDLS and CDR2 YYNGEE come from the germline V gene. The CDR3 contains 14 residues. DNA of the CDR3: TGTGCCAGCAGCTCCTCGACAGGGGGCACTGAAGCTTTCTTT. Translated, it gives CASSSSTGGTEAFF.

The chain couples TRBV4-1 to TRBJ2-3, with TRBD2 identical over 11 bases. The junction had 4 bases not matched to a gene; V was cut back by 4 bases and J by 4 bases. Looked up from germline, CDR1 is MGHRA and CDR2 is YSYEKL. This CDR3 has 15 amino acids. CDR3 sequence reads: CASSPVAGGSDTQYF. Written as DNA, the CDR3 is TGCGCCAGCAGCCCCGTAGCGGGAGGGTCAGATACGCAGTATTTT.

V gene TRBV6-1 combines with J gene TRBJ2-5; 8 bases fit TRBD1. The CDR3 spans 15 residues. Germline lookup yields CDR1 MNHNS and CDR2 SASEGT. After removal of 4 bases from V and 4 bases from J, the junction contained 8 bases not matched to a gene. In DNA, the CDR3 is TGTGCCAGCAGTGTTTCAGGGGGCGCGGGAGAGACCCAGTACTTC. Its translation: CASSVSGGAGETQYF.

This clone was detected ten times or more. This chain joins TRBV6-5 and TRBJ2-1; 9 bases line up with TRBD2. After removal of 2 bases from V and 5 bases from J, the junction contained 7 bases not matched to a gene. In germline, CDR1 is MNHEY, CDR2 SVGAGI. CDR3 length equals 16 residues. The CDR3 DNA reads as TGTGCCAGCAGTTACATGCGGGGGGGGAGGCACAATGAGCAGTTCTTC. Encoded protein: CASSYMRGGRHNEQFF.

This clone was picked up a small number of times. The rearrangement links TRBV29-1 to TRBJ1-5; TRBD1 matches 7 bases. Germline V gene lookup returns CDR1 SQVTM and CDR2 ANQGSEA. There are 13 residues in the CDR3. V dropped 6 bases and J dropped 3; count of bases not matched to a gene: 5. The CDR3 coding sequence is TGCAGCGTCGGACAGGTGGACAATCAGCCCCAGCATTTT. As protein: CSVGQVDNQPQHF.

The chain joins TRBV30 to TRBJ2-7; 12 bases fit TRBD2. Germline V gene sequence: CDR1 GTSNPN, CDR2 SVGIG (reference sequence). V shed 4 bases, J shed 5 bases, and the junction held 6 bases outside the gene matches. This CDR3 contains 14 residues. The CDR3 is CAWNRLAGVHEQYF. DNA for the CDR3: TGTGCCTGGAATCGACTAGCGGGAGTTCACGAGCAGTACTTC.

V gene TRBV19 combines with J gene TRBJ2-7; the match to TRBD2 covers 7 bases. Germline CDR1 LNHDA, CDR2 SQIVND (reference sequence). The CDR3 is 13 residues long. V shed 10 bases, J shed 6 bases, and the junction held 12 bases outside the gene matches. CDR3 region: CATTSVVGREQYF. The CDR3, as DNA: TGTGCCACCACTAGCGTTGTTGGACGCGAGCAGTACTTC.

This sequence joins TRBV30 and TRBJ2-4, with 11 bases that match TRBD2. Germline V gene sequence: CDR1 GTSNPN, CDR2 SVGIG (reference sequence). The J segment lost 0 bases and the V segment lost 2 bases, leaving 12 bases of the junction unmatched. CDR3 length: 19 amino acids. The DNA of the CDR3 is TGTGCCTGGAGTCTGCATAGCGGGGGGGCCTCTCTAGCCAAAAACATTCAGTACTTC. Translated: CAWSLHSGGASLAKNIQYF.

This rearrangement joins TRBV6-5 to TRBJ1-1, with D maybe TRBD1 (6 bases). Germline V gives CDR1 MNHEY, CDR2 SVGAGI. V was clipped by 6 bases and J by 5 bases, with 13 bases between them. The length of the CDR3 is 13 residues. The CDR3 reads CASSRGRGTEAFF. CDR3 in DNA: TGTGCCAGCAGCCGGGGGCGGGGGACTGAAGCTTTCTTT.

The rearrangement joins TRBV9 to TRBJ1-1; D might be TRBD1 (6 bases). This CDR3 comprises 14 residues. V gave up 3 bases and J gave up 7 bases, with 16 bases separating them. Germline V gene lookup returns CDR1 SGDLS and CDR2 YYNGEE. As DNA, the CDR3 is TGTGCCAGCAGCGGCATCGGGACAACCCGTGAAGCTTTCTTT. The encoded protein is CASSGIGTTREAFF.

This clone is labeled medium-sized. This rearrangement joins TRBV4-3 to TRBJ2-3, with D possibly matching TRBD1 (7 bases). V dropped 1 base and J dropped 0 bases, with 26 bases sitting between them. CDR1 and CDR2 (germline): LGHNA, YSLEER. This CDR3 has 21 amino acids. The CDR3 sequence: CASSQAATGSGSGWSTDTQYF. DNA of the CDR3: TGCGCCAGCAGCCAAGCGGCGACAGGGAGTGGGAGCGGGTGGAGCACAGATACGCAGTATTTT.